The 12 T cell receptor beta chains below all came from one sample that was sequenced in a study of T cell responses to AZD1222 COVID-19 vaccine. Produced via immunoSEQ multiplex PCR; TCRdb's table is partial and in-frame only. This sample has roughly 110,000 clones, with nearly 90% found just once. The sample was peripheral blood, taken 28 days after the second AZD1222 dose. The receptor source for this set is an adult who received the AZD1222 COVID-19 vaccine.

The CDR3 loop reads CASSQDRRQYEKLFF. CDR3 in DNA: TGCGCCAGCAGCCAAGATAGGCGACAATATGAAAAACTGTTTTTT. The chain uses TRBV4-3 and TRBJ1-4, with D unclear. CDR1 and CDR2 (germline): LGHNA, YSLEER. V was pared by 0 bases and J by 6 bases, with 11 bases between. The CDR3 has 15 residues.

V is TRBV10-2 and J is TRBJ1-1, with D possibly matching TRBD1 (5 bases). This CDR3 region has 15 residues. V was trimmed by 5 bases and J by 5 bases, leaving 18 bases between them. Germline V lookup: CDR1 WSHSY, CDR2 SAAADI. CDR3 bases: TGCGCCAGCAGTTCGAGACCGGGAGAGGGGACTGAAGCTTTCTTT. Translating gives CASSSRPGEGTEAFF.

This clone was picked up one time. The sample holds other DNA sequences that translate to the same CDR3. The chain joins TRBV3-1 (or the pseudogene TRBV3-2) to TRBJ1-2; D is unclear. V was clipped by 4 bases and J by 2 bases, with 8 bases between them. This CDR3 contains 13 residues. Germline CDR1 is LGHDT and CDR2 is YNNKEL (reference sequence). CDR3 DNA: TGTGCCAGCAGCCCCCGGGCCAACTATGGCTACACCTTC. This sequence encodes CASSPRANYGYTF.

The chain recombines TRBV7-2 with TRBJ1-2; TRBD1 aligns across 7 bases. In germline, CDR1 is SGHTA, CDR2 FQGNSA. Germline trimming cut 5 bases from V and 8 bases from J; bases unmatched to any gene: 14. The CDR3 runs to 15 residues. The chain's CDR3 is CASSIVPGQLDGYTF. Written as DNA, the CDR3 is TGTGCCAGCAGCATAGTACCGGGACAGTTAGACGGCTACACCTTC.

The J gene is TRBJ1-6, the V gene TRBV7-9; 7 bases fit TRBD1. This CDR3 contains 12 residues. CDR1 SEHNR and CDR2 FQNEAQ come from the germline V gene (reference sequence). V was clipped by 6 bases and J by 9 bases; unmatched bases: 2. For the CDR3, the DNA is TGTGCCAGCAGTCGACAGGGTTCACCCCTCCACTTT. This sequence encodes CASSRQGSPLHF. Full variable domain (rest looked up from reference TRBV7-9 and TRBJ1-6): DTGVSQNPRHKITKRGQNVTFRCDPISEHNRLYWYRQTLGQGPEFLTYFQNEAQLEKSRLLSDRFSAERPKGSFSTLEIQRTEQGDSAMYLCASSRQGSPLHFGNGTRLTVT.

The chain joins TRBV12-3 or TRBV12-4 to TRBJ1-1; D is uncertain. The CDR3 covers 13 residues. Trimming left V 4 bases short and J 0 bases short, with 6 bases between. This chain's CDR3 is CASSYLLNTEAFF. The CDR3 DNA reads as TGTGCCAGCAGTTATCTACTGAACACTGAAGCTTTCTTT.

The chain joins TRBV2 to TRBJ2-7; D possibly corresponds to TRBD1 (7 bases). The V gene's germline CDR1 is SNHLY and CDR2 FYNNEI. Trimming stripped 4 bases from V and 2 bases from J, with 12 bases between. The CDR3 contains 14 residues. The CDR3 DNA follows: TGTGCCAGCAGTGCCCAGGGGGGACCCTACGAGCAGTACTTC. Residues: CASSAQGGPYEQYF.

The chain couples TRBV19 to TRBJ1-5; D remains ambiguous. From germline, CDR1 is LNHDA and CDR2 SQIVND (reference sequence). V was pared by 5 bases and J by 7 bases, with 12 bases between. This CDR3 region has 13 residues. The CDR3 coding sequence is TGTGCCAGTAGTCCCTCGCCGGGCCAGCCCCAGCATTTT. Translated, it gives CASSPSPGQPQHF.

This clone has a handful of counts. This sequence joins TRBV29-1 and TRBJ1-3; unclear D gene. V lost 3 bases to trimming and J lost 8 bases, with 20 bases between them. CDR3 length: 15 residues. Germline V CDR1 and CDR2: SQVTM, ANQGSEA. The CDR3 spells CSVETPGPGEHTIYF. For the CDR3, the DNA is TGCAGCGTTGAGACCCCCGGGCCCGGGGAACACACCATATATTTT.

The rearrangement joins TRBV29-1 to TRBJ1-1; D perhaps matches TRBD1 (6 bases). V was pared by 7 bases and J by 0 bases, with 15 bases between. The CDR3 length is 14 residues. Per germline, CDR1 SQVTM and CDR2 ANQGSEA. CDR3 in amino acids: CSGGAGGMNTEAFF. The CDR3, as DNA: TGCAGCGGGGGGGCGGGGGGTATGAACACTGAAGCTTTCTTT.

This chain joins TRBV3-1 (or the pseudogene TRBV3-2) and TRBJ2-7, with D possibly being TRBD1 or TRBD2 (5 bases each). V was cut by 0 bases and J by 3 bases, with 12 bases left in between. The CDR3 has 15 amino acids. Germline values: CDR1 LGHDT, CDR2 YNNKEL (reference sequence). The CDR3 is CASSQDLAGSYEQYF. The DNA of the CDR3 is TGTGCCAGCAGCCAAGATCTTGCAGGGAGCTACGAGCAGTACTTC.

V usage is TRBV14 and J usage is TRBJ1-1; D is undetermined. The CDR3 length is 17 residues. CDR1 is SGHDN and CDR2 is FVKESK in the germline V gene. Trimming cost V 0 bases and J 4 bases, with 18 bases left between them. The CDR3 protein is CASSQDRARFDRTEAFF. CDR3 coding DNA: TGTGCCAGCAGCCAAGATAGGGCCCGATTCGATCGCACTGAAGCTTTCTTT. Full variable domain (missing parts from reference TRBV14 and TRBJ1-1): EAGVTQFPSHSVIEKGQTVTLRCDPISGHDNLYWYRRVMGKEIKFLLHFVKESKQDESGMPNNRFLAERTGGTYSTLKVQPAELEDSGVYFCASSQDRARFDRTEAFFGQGTRLTVV.